These 17 T cell receptor beta chains came from one sample sequenced in a study of CD8+ T cells in alopecia areata. Sequencing templates came from extracted RNA that was reverse transcribed into cDNA. Data came from immunoSEQ multiplex PCR; TCRdb stores just in-frame clones and leaves some out. The sample holds 150,000 or so clones; around 58% are singletons and the top ten take around 6%. The sequencing used CD4+ T cells sorted from blood, collected at week 0. The receptors derive from a human donor with alopecia areata.

In this sample, this clone turned up a few times. The chain carries TRBV10-3 and TRBJ2-3; no clear D. Trimming stripped 6 bases from V and 0 bases from J, with 7 bases between. CDR1 is ENHRY, CDR2 SYGVKD, per germline. The CDR3 length is 13 residues. The CDR3, as DNA: TGTGCCATCAGGGATAGCAGCACAGATACGCAGTATTTT. Its protein is CAIRDSSTDTQYF.

The CDR3 DNA follows: TGTGCCAGCAGTTTATCTGGGTACGAGACCCAGTACTTC. Translating gives CASSLSGYETQYF. The gene calls are TRBV27 and TRBJ2-5; D remains unclear. Germline CDR1 is MNHEY and CDR2 is SMNVEV (reference sequence). Deletions cut 0 bases from V and 5 bases from J, with 7 bases between. The CDR3 extends over 13 amino acids.

The rearrangement links TRBV30 to TRBJ2-5, with TRBD2 matching 8 bases. The CDR3 is 15 residues long. The V and J ends lost 2 bases and 1 base, in that order; junction bases with no gene match: 6. Germline lookup yields CDR1 GTSNPN and CDR2 SVGIG (reference sequence). This CDR3 reads CAWSRAGVLQETQYF. The CDR3 DNA follows: TGTGCCTGGAGTCGAGCGGGGGTACTCCAAGAGACCCAGTACTTC. The entire variable domain, with the rest obtained from reference TRBV30 and TRBJ2-5, is as follows: SQTIHQWPATLVQPVGSPLSLECTVEGTSNPNLYWYRQAAGRGLQLLFYSVGIGQISSEVPQNLSASRPQDRQFILSSKKLLLSDSGFYLCAWSRAGVLQETQYFGPGTRLLVL.

The table lists this clone with a few counts. The chain recombines TRBV30 with TRBJ2-7, with D possibly being TRBD1 (5 bases). The V and J ends lost 4 bases and 1 base respectively, with 14 bases between them. Germline V gives CDR1 GTSNPN, CDR2 SVGIG (reference sequence). The CDR3 covers 14 residues. This chain's CDR3 is CAWTTKGVSYEQYF. In DNA, the CDR3 is TGTGCCTGGACCACAAAAGGGGTGTCCTACGAGCAGTACTTC.

The chain is built from TRBV4-3 and TRBJ2-3; the D gene is possibly TRBD1 (6 bases). Trimming took 4 bases from V and 1 from J, leaving 12 bases between them. This CDR3 contains 15 residues. Germline CDR1 reads LGHNA; CDR2 reads YSLEER. The CDR3 loop is CASSRMGARTDTQYF. CDR3 bases: TGCGCCAGCAGCCGTATGGGGGCACGCACAGATACGCAGTATTTT.

In its sample, this clone was seen a few times. The chain links TRBV6-6 to TRBJ1-2; D not resolved. Germline V gene lookup returns CDR1 MNHNY and CDR2 SVGAGI (reference sequence). Trimming pared 0 bases from V and 6 bases from J, leaving 8 bases between. This CDR3 has 13 amino acids. CDR3 nucleotide sequence: TGTGCCAGCAGTTACTCGAGACGGGATGGCTACACCTTC. It specifies CASSYSRRDGYTF.

This clone came up a few times. J is TRBJ1-2 and V is TRBV7-9, with 7 bases identical to TRBD1. The germline CDR1 and CDR2 sequences are SEHNR and FQNEAQ (reference sequence). V lost 4 bases to trimming and J lost 4 bases; unmatched junction nucleotides: 3. This CDR3 comprises 13 residues. CDR3 DNA sequence: TGTGCCAGCAGCTCTAGACAGGGCTATGGCTACACCTTC. Protein: CASSSRQGYGYTF.

The chain uses TRBV7-9 and TRBJ2-4; 9 bases agree with TRBD1. V gave up 5 bases and J gave up 0 bases; unmatched junction bases: 5. The CDR3 has 16 amino acids. Germline V gene data show CDR1 as SEHNR and CDR2 as FQNEAQ (reference sequence). This CDR3 reads CASSEGQGLAKNIQYF. The CDR3 coding sequence is TGTGCCAGCAGCGAGGGACAGGGCTTAGCCAAAAACATTCAGTACTTC. The full variable domain, its missing parts supplied by reference TRBV7-9 and TRBJ2-4, is DTGVSQNPRHKITKRGQNVTFRCDPISEHNRLYWYRQTLGQGPEFLTYFQNEAQLEKSRLLSDRFSAERPKGSFSTLEIQRTEQGDSAMYLCASSEGQGLAKNIQYFGAGTRLSVL.

The chain uses TRBV30 and TRBJ1-5, with 7 bases identical to TRBD1. There are 16 residues in the CDR3. Germline CDR1 reads GTSNPN; CDR2 reads SVGIG (reference sequence). V was clipped by 0 bases and J by 4 bases; unmatched bases: 9. As DNA, the CDR3 is TGTGCCTGGAGTGTAGTTCTCCCAGGGGGAAATCAGCCCCAGCATTTT. Encoded protein: CAWSVVLPGGNQPQHF.

V usage is TRBV5-1 and J usage is TRBJ2-6; D is unclear. V was clipped by 0 bases and J by 2 bases, with 6 bases between them. The CDR3 length is 15 residues. Germline lookup yields CDR1 SGHRS and CDR2 YFSETQ. The CDR3 protein is CASSLVVAGANVLTF. As DNA, the CDR3 is TGCGCCAGCAGCTTGGTCGTCGCTGGGGCCAACGTCCTGACTTTC.

The genes are TRBV29-1 and TRBJ1-5; D perhaps matches TRBD1 (6 bases). V gave up 6 bases and J gave up 1 base, with 10 bases separating them. The CDR3 runs to 13 residues. CDR1 is SQVTM, CDR2 ANQGSEA, per germline. CDR3 nucleotides: TGCAGCGTAGCGGACAGCAGCAATCAGCCCCAGCATTTT. Residues: CSVADSSNQPQHF.

J is TRBJ1-2 and V is TRBV5-1, with D perhaps TRBD1 (6 bases). V was clipped by 4 bases and J by 3 bases, with 13 bases between them. The CDR3 extends over 14 amino acids. The germline CDR1 and CDR2 sequences are SGHRS and YFSETQ. The CDR3 coding sequence is TGCGCCAGCAGCCCTGGACAGCTGTACTATGGCTACACCTTC. It encodes CASSPGQLYYGYTF.

This chain uses TRBV13 with TRBJ1-2; 9 nucleotides match TRBD1. Unmatched junction bases numbered 2, after V lost 5 bases and J lost 1 base. Germline V gene data show CDR1 as PRHDT and CDR2 as FYEKMQ (reference sequence). This CDR3 spans 14 amino acids. The CDR3 loop reads CASSRTGVNYGYTF. CDR3 in DNA: TGTGCCAGCAGCAGGACAGGGGTTAACTATGGCTACACCTTC.

The J gene is TRBJ2-3, the V gene TRBV7-2, with 8 bases lining up with TRBD2. Germline CDR1 SGHTA, CDR2 FQGNSA. After removal of 3 bases from V and 11 bases from J, the junction contained 10 bases not matched to a gene. The CDR3 is 14 amino acids. The CDR3 DNA is TGTGCCAGCAGCTTCACTAGCGGTGATCGTATGCAGTATTTT. This encodes CASSFTSGDRMQYF.

The gene calls are TRBV4-3 and TRBJ2-1, with D uncertain. Trimming took 0 bases from V and 9 from J, leaving 9 bases between them. The germline CDR1 and CDR2 sequences are LGHNA and YSLEER. CDR3 length: 13 amino acids. The CDR3 DNA reads as TGCGCCAGCAGCCAAGATATCTTCGGTGAGCAGTTCTTC. Translation: CASSQDIFGEQFF.

In DNA, the CDR3 is TGTGCCAGCAGTGGAGGGGTTGAGCAGTTCTTC. Residues: CASSGGVEQFF. The chain carries TRBV6-5 and TRBJ2-1, with D tentatively TRBD2 (6 bases). Trimming left V 5 bases short and J 9 bases short, with 8 bases between. Looked up from germline, CDR1 is MNHEY and CDR2 is SVGAGI. CDR3 length: 11 residues.

The chain combines TRBV29-1 with TRBJ2-2, with D possibly TRBD2 on 5 matching bases. Trimming stripped 0 bases from V and 6 bases from J, with 11 bases between. CDR1 is SQVTM, CDR2 ANQGSEA, per germline. This CDR3 has 14 residues. The CDR3 DNA reads as TGCAGCGTTGAAGATCTGAGGGAATCCGGGGAGCTGTTTTTT. This encodes CSVEDLRESGELFF.